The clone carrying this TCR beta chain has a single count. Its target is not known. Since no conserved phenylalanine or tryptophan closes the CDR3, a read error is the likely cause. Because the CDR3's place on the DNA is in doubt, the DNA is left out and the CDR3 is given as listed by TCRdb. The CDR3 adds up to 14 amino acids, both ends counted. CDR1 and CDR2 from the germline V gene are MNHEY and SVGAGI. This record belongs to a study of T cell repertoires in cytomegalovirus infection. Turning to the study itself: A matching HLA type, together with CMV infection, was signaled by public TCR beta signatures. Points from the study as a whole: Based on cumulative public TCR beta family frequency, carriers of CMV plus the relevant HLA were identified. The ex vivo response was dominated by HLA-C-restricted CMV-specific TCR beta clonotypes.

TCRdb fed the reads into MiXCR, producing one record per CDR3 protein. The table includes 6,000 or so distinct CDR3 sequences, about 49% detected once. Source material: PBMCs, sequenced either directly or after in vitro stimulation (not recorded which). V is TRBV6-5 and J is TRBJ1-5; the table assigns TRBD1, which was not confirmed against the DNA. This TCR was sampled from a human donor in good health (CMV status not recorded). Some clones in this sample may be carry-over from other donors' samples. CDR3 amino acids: CDSSIGQKNQPQQC.